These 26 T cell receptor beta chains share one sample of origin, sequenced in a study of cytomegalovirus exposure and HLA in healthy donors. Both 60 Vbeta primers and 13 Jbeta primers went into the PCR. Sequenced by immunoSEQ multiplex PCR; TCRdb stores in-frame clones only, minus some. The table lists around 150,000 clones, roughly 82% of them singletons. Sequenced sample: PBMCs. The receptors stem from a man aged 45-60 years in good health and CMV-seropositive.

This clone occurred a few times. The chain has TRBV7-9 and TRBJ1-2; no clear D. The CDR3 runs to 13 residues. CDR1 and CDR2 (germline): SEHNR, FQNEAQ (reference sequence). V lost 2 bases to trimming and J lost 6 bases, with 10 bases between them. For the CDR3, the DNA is TGTGCCAGCAGCTTACCGGGGAACAATGGCTACACCTTC. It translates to CASSLPGNNGYTF. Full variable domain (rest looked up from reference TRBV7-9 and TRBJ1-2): DTGVSQNPRHKITKRGQNVTFRCDPISEHNRLYWYRQTLGQGPEFLTYFQNEAQLEKSRLLSDRFSAERPKGSFSTLEIQRTEQGDSAMYLCASSLPGNNGYTFGSGTRLTVV.

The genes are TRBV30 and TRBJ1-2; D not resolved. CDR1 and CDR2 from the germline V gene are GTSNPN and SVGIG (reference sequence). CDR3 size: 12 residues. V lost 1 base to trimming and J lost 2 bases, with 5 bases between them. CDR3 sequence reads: CAWSGRNYGYTF. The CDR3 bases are TGTGCCTGGAGTGGCAGGAACTATGGCTACACCTTC.

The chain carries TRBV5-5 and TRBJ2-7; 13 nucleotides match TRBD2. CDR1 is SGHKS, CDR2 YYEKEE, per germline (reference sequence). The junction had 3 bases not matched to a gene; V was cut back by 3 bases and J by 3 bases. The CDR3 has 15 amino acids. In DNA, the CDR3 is TGTGCCAGCAGCTCACTAGCGGGAGGGGTCTACGAGCAGTACTTC. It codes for CASSSLAGGVYEQYF.

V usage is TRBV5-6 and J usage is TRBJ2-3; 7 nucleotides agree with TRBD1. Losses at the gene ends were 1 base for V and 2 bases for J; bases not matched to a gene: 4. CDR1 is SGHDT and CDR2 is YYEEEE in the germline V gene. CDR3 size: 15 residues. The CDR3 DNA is TGTGCCAGCAGCTTGACAACAGGGGCCACAGATACGCAGTATTTT. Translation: CASSLTTGATDTQYF. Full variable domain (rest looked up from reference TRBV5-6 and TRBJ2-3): DAGVTQSPTHLIKTRGQQVTLRCSPKSGHDTVSWYQQALGQGPQFIFQYYEEEERQRGNFPDRFSGHQFPNYSSELNVNALLLGDSALYLCASSLTTGATDTQYFGPGTRLTVL.

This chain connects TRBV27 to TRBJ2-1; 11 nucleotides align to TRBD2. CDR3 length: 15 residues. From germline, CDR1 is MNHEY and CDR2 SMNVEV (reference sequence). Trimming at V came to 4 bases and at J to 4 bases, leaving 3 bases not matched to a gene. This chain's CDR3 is CASSSGTSGYNEQFF. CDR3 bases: TGTGCCAGCAGTTCCGGGACTAGCGGTTACAATGAGCAGTTCTTC.

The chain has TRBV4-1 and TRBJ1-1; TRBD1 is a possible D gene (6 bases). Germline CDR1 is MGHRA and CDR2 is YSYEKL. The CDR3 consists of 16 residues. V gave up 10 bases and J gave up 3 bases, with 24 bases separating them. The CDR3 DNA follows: TGCGCCACTCACCCTGGCCTCAGGGACACTTACACTGAAGCTTTCTTT. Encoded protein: CATHPGLRDTYTEAFF.

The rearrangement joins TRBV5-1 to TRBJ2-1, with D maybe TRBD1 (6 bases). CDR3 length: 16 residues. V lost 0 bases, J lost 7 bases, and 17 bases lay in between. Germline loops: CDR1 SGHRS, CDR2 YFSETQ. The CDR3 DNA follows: TGCGCCAGCAGCTTGGGGGGTCAGGGGTCTAAGAATGAGCAGTTCTTC. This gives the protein CASSLGGQGSKNEQFF.

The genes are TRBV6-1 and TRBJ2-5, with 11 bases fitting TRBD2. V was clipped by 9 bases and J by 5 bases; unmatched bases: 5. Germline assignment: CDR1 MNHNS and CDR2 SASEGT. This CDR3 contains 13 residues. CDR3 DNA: TGTGCCAGTAGCGGGGGGGCCGAGGAGACCCAGTACTTC. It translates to CASSGGAEETQYF.

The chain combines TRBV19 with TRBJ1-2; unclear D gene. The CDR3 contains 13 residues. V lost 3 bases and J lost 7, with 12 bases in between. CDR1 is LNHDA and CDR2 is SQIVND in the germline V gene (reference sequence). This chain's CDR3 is CASSIGIRGGYTF. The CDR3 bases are TGTGCCAGTAGTATTGGCATCCGGGGTGGCTACACCTTC.

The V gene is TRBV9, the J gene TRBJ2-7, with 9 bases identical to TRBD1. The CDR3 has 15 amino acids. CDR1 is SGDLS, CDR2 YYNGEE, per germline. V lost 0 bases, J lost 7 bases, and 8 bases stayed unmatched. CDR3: CASSVAGQGNGEQYF. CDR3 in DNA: TGTGCCAGCAGCGTAGCGGGACAGGGCAACGGGGAGCAGTACTTC. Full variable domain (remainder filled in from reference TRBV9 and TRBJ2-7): DSGVTQTPKHLITATGQRVTLRCSPRSGDLSVYWYQQSLDQGLQFLIQYYNGEERAKGNILERFSAQQFPDLHSELNLSSLELGDSALYFCASSVAGQGNGEQYFGPGTRLTVT.

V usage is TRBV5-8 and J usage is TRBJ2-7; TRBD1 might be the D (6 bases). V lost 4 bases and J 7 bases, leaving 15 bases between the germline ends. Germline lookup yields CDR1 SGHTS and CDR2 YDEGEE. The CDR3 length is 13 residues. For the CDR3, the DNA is TGTGCCAGCAGCGTGGGGCCAGGGGAAGAGCAGTACTTC. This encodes CASSVGPGEEQYF.

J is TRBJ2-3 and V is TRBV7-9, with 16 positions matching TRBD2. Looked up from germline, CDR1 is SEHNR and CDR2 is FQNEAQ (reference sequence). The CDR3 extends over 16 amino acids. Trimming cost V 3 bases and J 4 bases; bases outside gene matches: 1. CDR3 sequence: CASSLGLAGGPDTQYF. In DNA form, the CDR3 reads TGTGCCAGCAGCTTGGGACTAGCGGGGGGGCCAGATACGCAGTATTTT.

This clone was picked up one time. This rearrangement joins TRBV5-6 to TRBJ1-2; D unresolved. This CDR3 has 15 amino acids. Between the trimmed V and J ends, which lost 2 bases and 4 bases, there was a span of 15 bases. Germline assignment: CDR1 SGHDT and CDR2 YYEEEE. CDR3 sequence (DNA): TGTGCCAGCAGCTTACGCCCTATGAATGGCTATGGCTACACCTTC. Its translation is CASSLRPMNGYGYTF.

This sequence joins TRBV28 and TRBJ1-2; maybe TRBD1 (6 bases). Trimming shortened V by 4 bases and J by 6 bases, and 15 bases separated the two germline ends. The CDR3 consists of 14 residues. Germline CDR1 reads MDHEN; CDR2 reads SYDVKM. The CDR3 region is CASSSGQSTHGYTF. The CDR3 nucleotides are TGTGCCAGCAGTTCAGGACAGTCGACCCATGGCTACACCTTC.

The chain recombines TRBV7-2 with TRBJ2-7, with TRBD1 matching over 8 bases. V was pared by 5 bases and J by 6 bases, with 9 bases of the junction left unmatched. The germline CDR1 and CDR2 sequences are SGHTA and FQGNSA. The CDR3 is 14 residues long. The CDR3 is CASSRTGTGVEQYF. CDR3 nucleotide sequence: TGTGCCAGCAGCCGCACAGGGACAGGCGTCGAGCAGTACTTC.

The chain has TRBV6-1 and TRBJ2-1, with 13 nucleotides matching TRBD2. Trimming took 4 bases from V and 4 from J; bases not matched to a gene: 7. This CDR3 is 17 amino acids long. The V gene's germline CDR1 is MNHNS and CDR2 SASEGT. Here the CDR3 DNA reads TGTGCCAGCAGTGCTCGGACTAGCGGGAGTGCTTACAATGAGCAGTTCTTC. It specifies CASSARTSGSAYNEQFF.

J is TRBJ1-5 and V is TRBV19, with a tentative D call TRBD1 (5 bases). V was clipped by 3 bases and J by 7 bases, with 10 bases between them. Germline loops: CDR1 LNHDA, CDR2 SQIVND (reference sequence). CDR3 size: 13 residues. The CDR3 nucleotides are TGTGCCAGTAGTATCCAGGGCATGCAGCCCCAGCATTTT. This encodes CASSIQGMQPQHF.

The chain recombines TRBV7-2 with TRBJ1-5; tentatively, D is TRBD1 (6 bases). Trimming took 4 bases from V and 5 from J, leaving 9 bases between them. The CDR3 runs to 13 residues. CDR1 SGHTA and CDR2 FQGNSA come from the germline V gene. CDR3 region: CASSYAGDQPQHF. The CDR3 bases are TGTGCCAGCAGCTACGCAGGGGATCAGCCCCAGCATTTT.

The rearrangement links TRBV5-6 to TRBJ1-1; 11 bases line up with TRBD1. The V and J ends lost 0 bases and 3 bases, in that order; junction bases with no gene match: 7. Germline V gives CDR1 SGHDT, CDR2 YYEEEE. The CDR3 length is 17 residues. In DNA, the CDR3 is TGTGCCAGCAGCTTGGTTTGGACAGGGGGCTACTACACTGAAGCTTTCTTT. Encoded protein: CASSLVWTGGYYTEAFF.

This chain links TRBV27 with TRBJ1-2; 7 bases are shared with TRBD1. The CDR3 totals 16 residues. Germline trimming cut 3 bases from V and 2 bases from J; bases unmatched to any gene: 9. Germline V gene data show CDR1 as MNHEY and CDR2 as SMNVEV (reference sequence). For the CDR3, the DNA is TGTGCCAGCAGTTTGGGGCCCGGGGACAGCAACTATGGCTACACCTTC. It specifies CASSLGPGDSNYGYTF.

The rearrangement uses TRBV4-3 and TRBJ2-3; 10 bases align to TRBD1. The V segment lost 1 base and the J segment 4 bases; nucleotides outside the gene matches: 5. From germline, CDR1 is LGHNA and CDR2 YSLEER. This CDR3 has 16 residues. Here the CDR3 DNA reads TGCGCCAGCAGCCAAGGGCAGACAGGGGGCGCAGATACGCAGTATTTT. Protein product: CASSQGQTGGADTQYF.

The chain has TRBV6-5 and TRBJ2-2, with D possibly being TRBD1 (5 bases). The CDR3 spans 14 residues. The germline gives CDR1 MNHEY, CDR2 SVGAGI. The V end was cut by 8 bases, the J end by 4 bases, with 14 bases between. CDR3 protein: CASCPQGFTGELFF. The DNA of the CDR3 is TGTGCCAGCTGTCCCCAGGGTTTCACCGGGGAGCTGTTTTTT.

The CDR3: CASSYGQGTNSPLHF. The CDR3 DNA reads as TGTGCCAGCAGTTACGGACAGGGCACGAATTCACCCCTCCACTTT. The chain recombines TRBV6-5 with TRBJ1-6, with 8 bases that match TRBD1. Germline loops: CDR1 MNHEY, CDR2 SVGAGI. J lost 7 bases, V lost 2 bases, and 4 bases had no gene match. This CDR3 has 15 residues.

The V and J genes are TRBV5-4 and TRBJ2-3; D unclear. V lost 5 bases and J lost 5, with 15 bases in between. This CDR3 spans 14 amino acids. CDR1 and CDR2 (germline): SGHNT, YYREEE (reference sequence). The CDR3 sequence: CASSSGVEGDTQYF. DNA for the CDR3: TGTGCCAGCAGTTCCGGAGTCGAAGGAGATACGCAGTATTTT.

The CDR3 spells CASRRTGSGETQYF. The DNA of the CDR3 is TGCGCCAGCAGGAGGACAGGGAGCGGGGAGACCCAGTACTTC. The rearrangement uses TRBV23-1 and TRBJ2-5; 8 bases are a match to TRBD1. TRBV23-1 is identified as an open reading frame with a role that is uncertain. The J segment lost 5 bases and the V segment lost 6 bases, leaving 8 bases of the junction unmatched. The CDR3 contains 14 residues.

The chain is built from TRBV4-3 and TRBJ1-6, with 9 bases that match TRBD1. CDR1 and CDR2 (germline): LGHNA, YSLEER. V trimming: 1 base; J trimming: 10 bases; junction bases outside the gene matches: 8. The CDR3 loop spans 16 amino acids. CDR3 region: CASSQGIWGQGSPLHF. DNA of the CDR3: TGCGCCAGCAGCCAAGGTATATGGGGACAGGGATCACCCCTCCACTTT.